This TCR beta chain was recorded in a study of T cells in Graves' hyperthyroidism and ophthalmopathy. Study-wide points: Most expanded thyroid clonotypes above 0.001 recurred in blood.

The CDR3 has 14 amino acids. V was shortened by 7 bases and J by 3 bases, with 14 bases between the two germline ends. The germline CDR1 and CDR2 sequences are WSHSY and SAAADI. From RNA transcripts, TCR beta CDR3 regions were amplified. The HTBI primer set drove a first-round RT-PCR of the TCR CDR3. One entry per CDR3 protein results from TCRdb running MiXCR on the multiplex PCR reads. The sample contains hundreds of thousands of distinct CDR3 sequences, about 15% of which appear only once. Regarding this clonotype: Antigen: not known. This may be a read error, as it is one base from a much larger clone.

The sequencing sample was made of blood. This TCR was sampled from a man between 18 and 29 years old with Graves' ophthalmopathy. This chain links TRBV10-2 with TRBJ2-3; D uncertain. CDR3 coding DNA: TGCGCCAGCACCAGAGGAGCTACAACAGATACGCAGTATTTT. Translated, it gives CASTRGATTDTQYF.